Described below is a single T cell receptor beta chain sequence and its context. These data come from a study of blood T cell repertoires in COVID-19. Study-wide background: Sites in the United States, Italy and Spain provided acute and convalescent COVID-19 samples. PBMCs, B-cell-depleted T cells, or T cells were the source of the cDNA or gDNA that made up the material.

As processed by the authors: Nucleated cell counts were estimated from reference gene primer amplification. Measured with immunoSEQ multiplex PCR; TCRdb has only the in-frame clones, and not every one. That table is the source of V, J and clone size, and D and trimming were worked out from the DNA. The sample lists 65,000 to 90,000 clones; around 90% were seen once. CDR1 MDHEN and CDR2 SYDVKM come from the germline V gene. The CDR3 length is 12 residues. V was clipped by 8 bases and J by 5 bases; unmatched bases: 4. This TCR was sampled from a human donor in a cohort sampled during active COVID-19. The sequencing sample was made of peripheral blood. J is TRBJ1-1 and V is TRBV28; TRBD1 matches 8 bases. CDR3 sequence: CASSGGLTEAFF. In DNA form, the CDR3 reads TGTGCCAGCTCAGGGGGCCTGACTGAAGCTTTCTTT.